This paragraph reports one T cell receptor beta chain. Its specificity is unknown. Germline CDR1 reads MNHEY; CDR2 reads SVGEGT. The CDR3 has 18 residues. Unmatched junction bases numbered 12, after V lost 5 bases and J lost 4 bases. This sample is part of a study of blood T cells in healthy people across ages. The study's findings and limits: Observed TCR beta diversity showed a strong correlation with the percentage of naive T cells as measured by flow cytometry. Not knowing donor CMV status may have confounded expanded clonotype changes.

A sample-barcoded 5' primer and a J-beta primer mix were used in a second PCR of roughly 6 to 11 cycles. Every cDNA molecule carried a tag from a template-switch adaptor bearing 12 random nucleotides. Using its own MiXCR run on the 5' RACE reads, TCRdb lists one record per CDR3 protein. The sample yields fewer than 2,000,000 distinct CDR3 sequences, 39% seen once. The clonotype originates from a human donor in good health. The source material was blood. The V gene is TRBV6-2 or TRBV6-3, the J gene TRBJ2-2, with 11 bases aligning to TRBD1. CDR3 sequence reads: CASSQGQGATFITGELFF. CDR3 coding DNA: TGTGCCAGCAGTCAAGGACAGGGGGCCACTTTCATCACCGGGGAGCTGTTTTTT.